The present entry profiles one T cell receptor (beta chain) with its context. As yet, its antigen is unknown. The sample belongs to a study of T cell repertoires in cytomegalovirus infection. Study-wide background: Used in the study were CMV epitopes, some recently identified and HLA-C-restricted, others well-studied and HLA-B-restricted.

In TCRdb, the reads were re-called with MiXCR into one record per CDR3 protein. In the table there are 140,000 to 150,000 distinct CDR3 sequences, around 30% of which are singletons. V shed 5 bases, J shed 4 bases, and the junction held 10 bases outside the gene matches. Germline V gene lookup returns CDR1 DFQATT and CDR2 SNEGSKA (reference sequence). This CDR3 has 15 residues. The sequencing used CD8+ T cells from cultured PBMCs, collected from culture after CMV antigen stimulation. The source of this sequence is a human donor in good health (CMV status not recorded). Some clones in this sample may be carry-over from other donors' samples. The J gene is TRBJ2-7, the V gene TRBV20-1, with 11 bases lining up with TRBD1. CDR3 region: CSAAPGTGGFYEQYF. The CDR3 bases are TGCAGTGCTGCCCCCGGGACAGGGGGTTTTTACGAGCAGTACTTC.